These T cell receptor beta chains were read from a single sample in a study of shared clonotypes between healthy human individuals. Assay: immunoSEQ multiplex PCR; the TCRdb copy retains only in-frame clones and omits some. This sample has about 460,000 clones, with roughly three quarters found just once. Input material: PBMCs. These receptors were collected from a woman aged 40 to 49 in good health. Some clones in this sample may be carry-over from other donors' samples. The conserved cysteine and the conserved F or W are not part of the CDR3 here. For some rows the clone size is stated as once, few or many, or as a class when expanded; others skip it.

NA,TRBV4-3,TRBJ1-1,ASSQDLGVRRSVAF
NA,TRBV2,TRBJ2-4,ATKVGQGASGNIQY
few,TRBV30,TRBJ2-1,AWSGVSGNYNEQF
NA,TRBV28,TRBJ2-1,ASTSDLNEQF
NA,TRBV25-1,TRBJ2-3,ASSEGAGVTDTQY
NA,TRBV5-1,TRBJ2-6,ASSLGTGAGANVLT
NA,TRBV19,TRBJ2-7,ASSSTRGDEQY
few,TRBV6-5,TRBJ2-6,ASSYSTGANVLT
NA,TRBV5-6,TRBJ1-1,ASSASTGANTEAF
NA,TRBV2,TRBJ2-2,ASSPDRGLPTGELF
NA,TRBV7-8,TRBJ2-2,ASSPLTGLITGELF
NA,TRBV5-1,TRBJ2-1,ASSLAGTYNEQF
NA,TRBV6-6,TRBJ2-1,ASSYLAGVSNEQF
NA,TRBV18,TRBJ1-1,ASSPPRGRIEAF
NA,TRBV5-6,TRBJ1-2,ASSPGTEYGYT
once,TRBV9,TRBJ2-7,ASSGTGTRTIYEQY
NA,TRBV5-1,TRBJ2-2,ASSSGRGTGGELF
NA,TRBV7-2,TRBJ2-3,ASTPPGFRTDTQY
NA,TRBV5-1,TRBJ2-7,ASSLASWSSYEQY
NA,TRBV5-6,TRBJ1-2,ASSRDRGSYGYT
NA,TRBV19,TRBJ1-1,ASSLLRQTEAF
NA,TRBV7-9,TRBJ2-1,ASSLVSGTGAYNEQF
NA,TRBV5-6,TRBJ2-3,ASSTLAGVSTDTQY
NA,TRBV5-4,TRBJ2-1,ASSSTSGSNEQF
NA,TRBV5-6,TRBJ1-4,ASSQTDEKLF
NA,TRBV28,TRBJ2-7,ASSLGTGSTMWVGEQY
few,TRBV11-2,TRBJ1-2,ASSSPRTE
NA,TRBV15,TRBJ2-3,ATSRPGTKQTTQY
NA,TRBV28,TRBJ2-7,ASRGSGPRDSYEQY
many,TRBV28,TRBJ2-4,ASSPDRPLAKNIQY
NA,TRBV20-1,TRBJ2-7,SVNRAYEQY
NA,TRBV15,TRBJ2-7,ATSLGVTYEQY
NA,TRBV5-1,TRBJ2-1,ASSLAASGPSYNEQF
NA,TRBV6-6,TRBJ2-7,ASTGQGTYEQY
once,TRBV28,TRBJ2-7,ASSSYFGEQY
NA,TRBV7-9,TRBJ2-1,ASSPASGRASYNEQF
NA,TRBV7-6,TRBJ2-1,ASRRERAQYNEQF
NA,TRBV6-1,TRBJ2-1,ASSEGGTGLAIHEQF
NA,TRBV7-2,TRBJ2-6,ASSFGANVLT
NA,TRBV6-4,TRBJ2-3,ASSVASSTDTQY
NA,TRBV11-3,TRBJ2-1,ASSLGTNPWNEQF
NA,TRBV7-9,TRBJ1-3,ASSFPRGNTIY
once,TRBV30,TRBJ1-1,AWSVTTGNTEAF
NA,TRBV28,TRBJ1-5,ASSRNQPQH
NA,TRBV15,NA,ATSRDGGSPNYEQY
NA,TRBV18,TRBJ2-6,ASSPFEPTARSGANVLT
NA,TRBV7-8,TRBJ2-7,ASSLEGNRGRNEQY
NA,TRBV9,TRBJ2-1,ASSPRLAGYNEQF
NA,TRBV27,TRBJ2-6,ASSPDRFFSGANVLT
many,TRBV27,TRBJ2-7,ASSLAGTPPYEQY
NA,TRBV18,TRBJ1-1,ASVVGLGTEAF
NA,TRBV18,TRBJ1-2,ASSPGTVYGYT
few,TRBV23-1,TRBJ2-3,ASSQSERADTDTQY
NA,TRBV19,TRBJ2-7,ASSISSVYEQY
many,TRBV7-9,TRBJ2-3,ASSPKTSRGTDTQY
NA,TRBV28,TRBJ1-2,ASRITENYGYT
NA,TRBV28,TRBJ1-2,ASSSRGANCGYT
NA,TRBV18,TRBJ2-7,ASSPPGQGGNYEQY